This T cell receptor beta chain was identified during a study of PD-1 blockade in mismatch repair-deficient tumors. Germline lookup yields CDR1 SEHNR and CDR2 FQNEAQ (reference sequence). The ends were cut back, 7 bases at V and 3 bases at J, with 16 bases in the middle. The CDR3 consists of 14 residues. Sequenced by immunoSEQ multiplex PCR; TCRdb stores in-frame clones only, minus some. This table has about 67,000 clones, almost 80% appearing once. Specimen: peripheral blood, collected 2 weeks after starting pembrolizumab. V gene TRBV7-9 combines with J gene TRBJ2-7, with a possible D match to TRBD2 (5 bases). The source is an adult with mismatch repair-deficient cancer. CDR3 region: CASTQRAGNYEQYF. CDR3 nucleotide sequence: TGTGCCAGCACCCAGAGGGCGGGTAACTACGAGCAGTACTTC.